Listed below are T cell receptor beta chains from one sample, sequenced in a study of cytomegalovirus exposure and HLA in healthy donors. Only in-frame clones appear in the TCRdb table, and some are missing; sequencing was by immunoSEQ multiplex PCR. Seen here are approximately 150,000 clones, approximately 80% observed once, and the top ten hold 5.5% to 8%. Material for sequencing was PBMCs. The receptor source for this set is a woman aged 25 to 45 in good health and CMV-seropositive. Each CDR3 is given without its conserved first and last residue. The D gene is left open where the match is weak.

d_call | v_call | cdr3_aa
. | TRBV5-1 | ASSLEGTEAF
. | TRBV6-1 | ASSFRTGQPQH
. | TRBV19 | ASGKGIGQPQH
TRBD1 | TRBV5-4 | ASSSGTDSYNEQF
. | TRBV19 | ASSIVPTDTTGELF
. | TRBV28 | ASTIRGANVLT
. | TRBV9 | ASSVGGPGVTYEQY
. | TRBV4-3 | ASSRQGYGYEQY
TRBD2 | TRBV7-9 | ASSPGTSGGREEF
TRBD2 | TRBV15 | ATSRGTGGVYEQY
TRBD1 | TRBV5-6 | ASSRGQRNTEAF
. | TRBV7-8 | ASSSQGQHMNTEAF
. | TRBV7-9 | SSSLATLISGNTIY
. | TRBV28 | ASWGRVSEKLF
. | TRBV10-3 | AISESFFRQTENAFYGYT
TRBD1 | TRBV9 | ASREHRGRDTEAF
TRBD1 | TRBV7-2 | ASSLTGGSYEQY
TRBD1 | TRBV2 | ASSLQGAPSYGYT
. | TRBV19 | ASSGSVGLNTEAF
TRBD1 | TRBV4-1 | ASRKTGGRNSPLH
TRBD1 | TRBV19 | ASSIIWDRVTRRDTEAF
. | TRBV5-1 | ASTAGGTEAF
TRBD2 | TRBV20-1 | SAREGETQY
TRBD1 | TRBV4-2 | ASSQLNRGAYGYT
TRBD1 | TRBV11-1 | ASSYKPGQGLNYGYT
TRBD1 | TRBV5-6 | ASSHGTGVNQPQH
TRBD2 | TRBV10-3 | AISTSGGVSGELF
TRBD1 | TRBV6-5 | ASSYSHRQGAYEQY
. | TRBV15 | ATSGGALADTQY
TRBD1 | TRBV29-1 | STTGVSSNTEAF
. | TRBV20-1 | SAGTSKAF
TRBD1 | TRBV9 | ASSHRGTAPYEQY
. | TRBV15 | ATSRMVGPSYSNQPQH
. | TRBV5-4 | ASSGTRGYEQY
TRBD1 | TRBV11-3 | ASRRDRATGELF
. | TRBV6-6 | ASSTDRTAF
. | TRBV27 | ASSLRDMGSPLH
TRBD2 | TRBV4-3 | ASSPRRGGSYNEQF
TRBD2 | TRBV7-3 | ASSFGTSGGYNEQF
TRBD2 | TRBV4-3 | ASSQDLASGGVPF
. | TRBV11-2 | ASTPRTRDTQY
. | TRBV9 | ASSVAGAGPGRETQY
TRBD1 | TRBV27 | ASSLRMTGVNTEAF
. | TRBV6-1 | ASRAGEGYYEQY
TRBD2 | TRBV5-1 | ASTRTSGGQDTQY